These 5 T cell receptor beta chains share one sample of origin, sequenced in a study of T cell responses to AZD1222 COVID-19 vaccine. The method was immunoSEQ multiplex PCR; TCRdb's version includes in-frame clones alone and lacks a portion of them. The sample has some 100,000 clones, approximately 90% seen once. This specimen was peripheral blood, taken 28 days after the second AZD1222 dose. The receptors derive from an adult who received the AZD1222 COVID-19 vaccine.

This chain links TRBV21-1 with TRBJ2-3; no DNA check was done on the table's D call, TRBD1. TRBV21-1 is a pseudogene locus. CDR3 length equals 15 residues. The CDR3 DNA reads TGTGCCAGCAGCAAAGGGGACAGGGCGGGGGATACGCAGTATTTT. It specifies CASSKGDRAGDTQYF.

The CDR3 nucleotides read TGCGCCAGCAGTCATCGACAGGGGGACGCCTACGAGCAGTACTTC. The encoded protein is CASSHRQGDAYEQYF. The chain uses TRBV23-1 and TRBJ2-7, with 9 bases that match TRBD1. TRBV23-1 is marked as an open reading frame, function uncertain. This CDR3 region has 15 residues. V lost 3 bases and J lost 2; bases outside the gene matches: 5.

The chain recombines TRBV10-1 with TRBJ2-1; 10 nucleotides align to TRBD2. The length of the CDR3 is 17 residues. CDR1 and CDR2 from the germline V gene are WNHNN and SYGVQD (reference sequence). Losses at the gene ends were 7 bases for V and 9 bases for J; bases not matched to a gene: 18. CDR3 in amino acids: CASKPSGGPQPFGEQFF. CDR3 in DNA: TGCGCCAGCAAGCCTAGCGGGGGACCGCAACCCTTTGGTGAGCAGTTCTTC.

This clone occurred once. The CDR3 loop reads CASNQSPETQYF. The CDR3 region has the DNA TGTGCCAGCAACCAAAGCCCAGAGACCCAGTACTTC. This chain connects TRBV12-3 or TRBV12-4 to TRBJ2-5; D unclear. V was clipped by 7 bases and J by 4 bases, with 10 bases between them. This CDR3 is built from 12 residues.

CDR3 DNA sequence: TGTGCCAGCAGCCAAGGGCCCGGGGAACGTCAGCCCCAGCATTTT. Translating gives CASSQGPGERQPQHF. The chain is built from TRBV3-1 (or the pseudogene TRBV3-2) and TRBJ1-5, with no clear D. The CDR3 is made up of 15 amino acids. CDR1 is LGHDT, CDR2 YNNKEL, per germline (reference sequence). Trimming removed 1 base at V and 6 bases at J, with 13 bases between.